These T cell receptor beta chains were read from a single sample in a study of PD-1 blockade in classical Hodgkin lymphoma. Libraries were prepared by immunoSEQ multiplex PCR; TCRdb keeps only in-frame clonotypes and omits some of them. The sample consists of 99,000 or so clones, around 90% of them appearing once. This sample comprised peripheral blood mononuclear cells (PBMCs), obtained before the fourth cycle of nivolumab. The receptors shown here come from a human donor with classical Hodgkin lymphoma. Both conserved end residues are part of each CDR3. A D gene is named only where the DNA matches it firmly. Clone sizes are given selectively: once, few, many, or a class where the clone is expanded.

len | j_gene | v_gene | d_gene | abundance | CDR3aa | CDR3nt
16 | TRBJ2-2 | TRBV4-1 | TRBD2 | . | CASSQGLGTNTGELFF | TGCGCCAGCAGCCAGGGACTAGGTACGAACACCGGGGAGCTGTTTTTT
17 | TRBJ2-1 | TRBV30 | TRBD2 | . | CAWRPPPGLVYYNEQFF | TGTGCCTGGAGGCCTCCCCCGGGACTAGTTTACTACAATGAGCAGTTCTTC
15 | TRBJ1-1 | TRBV27 | . | . | CASSFRGGANTEAFF | TGTGCCAGCAGTTTTAGGGGTGGGGCGAACACTGAAGCTTTCTTT
15 | TRBJ1-4 | TRBV5-4 | . | . | CASSLGYGANEKLFF | TGTGCCAGCAGCTTGGGCTATGGGGCTAATGAAAAACTGTTTTTT
14 | TRBJ2-5 | TRBV7-2 | . | . | CASSFGAGGETQYF | TGTGCCAGCAGCTTCGGAGCGGGTGGAGAGACCCAGTACTTC
14 | TRBJ2-7 | TRBV2 | TRBD2 | . | CASRGPGDYYEQYF | TGTGCCAGCAGGGGTCCGGGGGACTACTACGAGCAGTACTTC
13 | TRBJ1-3 | TRBV6-5 | . | . | CASSRITGNTIYF | TGTGCCAGCAGTCGAATTACTGGAAACACCATATATTTT
15 | TRBJ1-2 | TRBV7-2 | TRBD1 | . | CASSTGQGVPHGYTF | TGTGCCAGCAGCACTGGACAGGGAGTCCCCCATGGCTACACCTTC
13 | TRBJ2-7 | TRBV5-1 | TRBD2 | . | CASGGGRIYEQYF | TGCGCCAGCGGCGGGGGACGGATTTACGAGCAGTACTTC
15 | TRBJ2-1 | TRBV6-6 | . | . | CASSYGGSSYNEQFF | TGTGCCAGCAGTTACGGGGGGAGCTCCTACAATGAGCAGTTCTTC
18 | TRBJ2-1 | TRBV4-1 | . | . | CASSHLGGGSGSYNEQFF | TGCGCCAGCAGCCACCTTGGTGGGGGAAGTGGTTCCTACAATGAGCAGTTCTTC
13 | TRBJ2-5 | TRBV5-1 | . | . | CASSMGAQETQYF | TGCGCCAGCAGCATGGGCGCACAAGAGACCCAGTACTTC
15 | TRBJ2-7 | TRBV11-2 | . | . | CASSFTFQDSYEQYF | TGTGCCAGCAGCTTCACCTTCCAGGACAGCTACGAGCAGTACTTC
15 | TRBJ1-1 | TRBV10-3 | . | . | CAISGGGGGRTEAFF | TGTGCCATCAGTGGGGGGGGCGGAGGTCGTACTGAAGCTTTCTTT
13 | TRBJ1-1 | TRBV2 | . | once | CASKADMNTEAFF | TGTGCCAGCAAGGCAGATATGAACACTGAAGCTTTCTTT
17 | TRBJ2-3 | TRBV30 | TRBD2 | . | CAWSTSRTSGRPDTQYF | TGTGCCTGGAGTACCTCCCGGACTAGCGGGAGGCCGGATACGCAGTATTTT
12 | TRBJ2-3 | TRBV29-1 | TRBD1 | . | CTRDRDADTQYF | TGCACAAGGGACAGGGATGCAGATACGCAGTATTTT
15 | TRBJ2-5 | TRBV11-2 | . | . | CASSLIYLPGETQYF | TGTGCCAGCAGCCTAATATACCTTCCTGGGGAGACCCAGTACTTC
14 | TRBJ2-3 | TRBV30 | . | . | CAWSALLATDTQYF | TGTGCCTGGAGTGCCCTTCTAGCAACAGATACGCAGTATTTT
11 | TRBJ1-2 | TRBV28 | TRBD1 | few | CASSWGQGYTF | TGTGCCAGCAGTTGGGGACAGGGCTACACCTTC
13 | TRBJ2-7 | TRBV4-2 | . | . | CASSQEDSYEQYF | TGTGCCAGCAGCCAAGAGGACAGTTACGAGCAGTACTTC
14 | TRBJ1-2 | TRBV6-6 | . | . | CASSYREGGDGYTF | TGTGCCAGCAGTTACCGGGAAGGAGGGGATGGCTACACCTTC
13 | TRBJ2-5 | TRBV19 | . | . | CASSQQLQETQYF | TGTGCCAGTAGTCAGCAGCTACAAGAGACCCAGTACTTC
15 | TRBJ1-4 | TRBV7-8 | . | . | CASSLEQGGNEKLFF | TGTGCCAGCAGCTTAGAGCAGGGCGGTAATGAAAAACTGTTTTTT
15 | TRBJ2-1 | TRBV11-3 | TRBD2 | . | CASSLAGGGYNEQFF | TGTGCCAGCAGCTTAGCGGGAGGAGGTTACAATGAGCAGTTCTTC
14 | TRBJ2-2 | TRBV29-1 | . | . | CSVGGQINTGELFF | TGCAGCGTCGGAGGACAGATCAACACCGGGGAGCTGTTTTTT
13 | TRBJ2-3 | TRBV27 | . | . | CASEGGNGDTQYF | TGTGCCAGCGAGGGCGGGAATGGGGATACGCAGTATTTT
17 | TRBJ2-1 | TRBV15 | TRBD2 | . | CATSLRTSGSAYNEQFF | TGTGCCACCAGCCTACGGACTAGCGGGAGTGCCTACAATGAGCAGTTCTTC
15 | TRBJ2-7 | TRBV19 | . | . | CASSTPGTGNYEQYF | TGTGCCAGTAGTACCCCCGGTACAGGGAATTACGAGCAGTACTTC
14 | TRBJ2-3 | TRBV29-1 | . | . | CSVEGGGMADTQYF | TGCAGCGTTGAAGGTGGGGGGATGGCAGATACGCAGTATTTT
15 | TRBJ2-1 | TRBV4-2 | TRBD1 | . | CASSHPGQGKDEQFF | TGTGCCAGCAGCCATCCGGGACAGGGTAAGGACGAGCAGTTCTTC
13 | TRBJ2-2 | TRBV29-1 | . | . | CSVAPANTGELFF | TGCAGCGTCGCCCCGGCTAACACCGGGGAGCTGTTTTTT
13 | TRBJ2-5 | TRBV5-1 | TRBD2 | . | CASSLGTSGTQYF | TGCGCCAGCAGCTTGGGGACTAGCGGGACCCAGTACTTC
12 | TRBJ2-1 | TRBV9 | . | few | CASSVGSGEQFF | TGTGCCAGCAGCGTAGGCTCTGGTGAGCAGTTCTTC
14 | TRBJ1-4 | TRBV6-1 | . | . | CASRDPGQTEKLFF | TGTGCCAGCAGAGATCCAGGACAGACTGAAAAACTGTTTTTT
15 | TRBJ1-5 | TRBV19 | . | few | CASSYTGLGNQPQHF | TGTGCCAGTAGTTACACAGGTCTAGGCAATCAGCCCCAGCATTTT
16 | TRBJ1-5 | TRBV19 | TRBD1 | . | CASSTLGTGGNQPQHF | TGTGCCAGTAGTACGCTCGGGACAGGGGGCAATCAGCCCCAGCATTTT
13 | TRBJ1-3 | TRBV6-1 | . | . | CASTLTSGNTIYF | TGTGCCAGCACCTTGACATCTGGAAACACCATATATTTT
16 | TRBJ2-7 | TRBV5-4 | TRBD2 | few | CASSLGAGSISYEQYF | TGTGCCAGCAGCTTGGGAGCGGGGTCAATCTCCTACGAGCAGTACTTC
16 | TRBJ2-2 | TRBV27 | . | . | CASSRPRDRNTGELFF | TGTGCCAGCAGTCGCCCGCGGGACAGAAACACCGGGGAGCTGTTTTTT
17 | TRBJ2-2 | TRBV27 | TRBD1 | . | CASSSPGQGVLLGELFF | TGTGCCAGCAGTTCCCCGGGACAGGGGGTGCTGTTGGGGGAGCTGTTTTTT
15 | TRBJ2-3 | TRBV5-1 | . | . | CASSLAGRSTDTQYF | TGCGCCAGCAGCTTGGCGGGCAGATCCACAGATACGCAGTATTTT
13 | TRBJ1-4 | TRBV27 | . | . | CATKQAGNEKLFF | TGTGCCACCAAACAGGCTGGTAATGAAAAACTGTTTTTT
13 | TRBJ1-2 | TRBV2 | . | . | CASNTNPSYGYTF | TGTGCCAGCAACACAAACCCAAGCTATGGCTACACCTTC
14 | TRBJ2-5 | TRBV7-8 | TRBD2 | . | CASSRTSGKETQYF | TGTGCCAGCAGCCGGACTAGCGGTAAAGAGACCCAGTACTTC
13 | TRBJ2-4 | TRBV28 | . | once | CASRTGSSGIQYF | TGTGCCAGCAGAACAGGGTCGTCCGGCATTCAGTACTTC
14 | TRBJ2-4 | TRBV7-9 | . | . | CASSPEGLGNIQYF | TGTGCCAGCAGCCCCGAGGGGTTGGGGAACATTCAGTACTTC
15 | TRBJ2-6 | TRBV2 | . | . | CASSERNSGANVLTF | TGTGCCAGCAGTGAACGAAACTCTGGGGCCAACGTCCTGACTTTC
15 | TRBJ2-2 | TRBV28 | . | once | CASSLEAPNTGELFF | TGTGCCAGCAGTTTAGAGGCCCCGAACACCGGGGAGCTGTTTTTT
13 | TRBJ1-5 | TRBV28 | TRBD1 | . | CASSGQVHQPQHF | TGTGCCAGCAGTGGACAGGTCCATCAGCCCCAGCATTTT
14 | TRBJ1-2 | TRBV2 | . | . | CASKQRTVNYGYTF | TGTGCCAGCAAGCAAAGGACAGTTAACTATGGCTACACCTTC